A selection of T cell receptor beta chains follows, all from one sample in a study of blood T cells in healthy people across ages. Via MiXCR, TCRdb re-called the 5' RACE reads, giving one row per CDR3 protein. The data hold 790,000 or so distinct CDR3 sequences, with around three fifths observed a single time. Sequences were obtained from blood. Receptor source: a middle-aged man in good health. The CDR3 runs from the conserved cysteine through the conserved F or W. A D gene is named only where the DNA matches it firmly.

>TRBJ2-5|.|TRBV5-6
CASSFIWGQETQYF
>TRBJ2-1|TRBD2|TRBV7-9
CASSLSGTSFNEQFF
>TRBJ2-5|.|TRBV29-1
CSVGGRGAETQYF
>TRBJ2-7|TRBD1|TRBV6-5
CASSYSGQGPSYEQYF
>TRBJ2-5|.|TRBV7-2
CASSPQGGSETQYF
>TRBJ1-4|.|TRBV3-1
CASSQERFTTNEKLFF
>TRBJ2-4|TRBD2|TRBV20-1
CSARLGGGQYF
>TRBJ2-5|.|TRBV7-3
CASSPGAAQETQYF
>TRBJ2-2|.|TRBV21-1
CASTTNPGSATGELFF
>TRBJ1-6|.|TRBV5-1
CASSLLGQFSSYNSPLHF
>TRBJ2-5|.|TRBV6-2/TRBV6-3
CASSNRIRQETQYF
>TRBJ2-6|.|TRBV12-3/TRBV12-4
CASSMGAGANVLTF
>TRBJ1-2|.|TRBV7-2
CASSFLTGASPSYGYTF
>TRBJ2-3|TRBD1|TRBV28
CASSVPLTGSTDTQYF
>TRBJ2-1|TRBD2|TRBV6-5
CASRGTSGGSYNEQFF
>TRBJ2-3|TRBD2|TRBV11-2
CASSLRRRVLAGGSDTQYF
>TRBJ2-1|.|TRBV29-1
CSETESSYNEQFF
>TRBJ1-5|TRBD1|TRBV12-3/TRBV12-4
CASSLAGQGSQPQHF
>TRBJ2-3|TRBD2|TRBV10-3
CAIGDLAGGGSDTQYF
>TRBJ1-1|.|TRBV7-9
CASSLEVGEAFF
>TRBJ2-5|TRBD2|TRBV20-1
CSARLAGGALSETQYF
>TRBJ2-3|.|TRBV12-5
CASAPGRAADTQYF
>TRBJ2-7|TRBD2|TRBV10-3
CAISGGTSGSRSYEQYF
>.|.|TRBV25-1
CASSDRDEQYF
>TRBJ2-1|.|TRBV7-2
CASSLPLSGHNEQFF
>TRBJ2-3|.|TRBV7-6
CASSEGQYADTQYF
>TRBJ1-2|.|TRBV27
CASSRMMGDGNYGYTF
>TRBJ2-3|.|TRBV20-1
CSARWGGRTDTQYF